The clone carrying this T cell receptor (beta chain) was seen many times. Its antigen is as yet unknown. This sample was included in a study of T-cell reconstitution after alpha-beta-depleted transplantation in children. General study results and limits: T cells produced anew were the main source of T-cell counts and diversity one year after transplant.

Unique molecular identifiers were built into the TCRbeta library. TCRdb ran MiXCR on the PCR reads and lists one entry per CDR3 protein. The sample holds some 830,000 distinct CDR3 sequences, roughly 16% seen once. CDR1 SGHRS and CDR2 YFSETQ come from the germline V gene. V gave up 0 bases and J gave up 8 bases, with 24 bases separating them. The CDR3 runs to 18 residues. The chain links TRBV5-1 to TRBJ2-1, with D hard to call. This receptor was identified in a male patient between 10 and 17 years old who had a stem cell transplant for acute lymphoblastic leukemia, so the T cells may come from the graft donor. The sequenced sample was PBMCs, mostly from graft donor cells, obtained 360 days after TCRalphabeta/CD19-depleted stem cell transplant. The CDR3 DNA is TGCGCCAGCAGCTTGGAGTTAACACGTACGAAGCGCCTGGATGAGCAGTTCTTC. Translating gives CASSLELTRTKRLDEQFF.